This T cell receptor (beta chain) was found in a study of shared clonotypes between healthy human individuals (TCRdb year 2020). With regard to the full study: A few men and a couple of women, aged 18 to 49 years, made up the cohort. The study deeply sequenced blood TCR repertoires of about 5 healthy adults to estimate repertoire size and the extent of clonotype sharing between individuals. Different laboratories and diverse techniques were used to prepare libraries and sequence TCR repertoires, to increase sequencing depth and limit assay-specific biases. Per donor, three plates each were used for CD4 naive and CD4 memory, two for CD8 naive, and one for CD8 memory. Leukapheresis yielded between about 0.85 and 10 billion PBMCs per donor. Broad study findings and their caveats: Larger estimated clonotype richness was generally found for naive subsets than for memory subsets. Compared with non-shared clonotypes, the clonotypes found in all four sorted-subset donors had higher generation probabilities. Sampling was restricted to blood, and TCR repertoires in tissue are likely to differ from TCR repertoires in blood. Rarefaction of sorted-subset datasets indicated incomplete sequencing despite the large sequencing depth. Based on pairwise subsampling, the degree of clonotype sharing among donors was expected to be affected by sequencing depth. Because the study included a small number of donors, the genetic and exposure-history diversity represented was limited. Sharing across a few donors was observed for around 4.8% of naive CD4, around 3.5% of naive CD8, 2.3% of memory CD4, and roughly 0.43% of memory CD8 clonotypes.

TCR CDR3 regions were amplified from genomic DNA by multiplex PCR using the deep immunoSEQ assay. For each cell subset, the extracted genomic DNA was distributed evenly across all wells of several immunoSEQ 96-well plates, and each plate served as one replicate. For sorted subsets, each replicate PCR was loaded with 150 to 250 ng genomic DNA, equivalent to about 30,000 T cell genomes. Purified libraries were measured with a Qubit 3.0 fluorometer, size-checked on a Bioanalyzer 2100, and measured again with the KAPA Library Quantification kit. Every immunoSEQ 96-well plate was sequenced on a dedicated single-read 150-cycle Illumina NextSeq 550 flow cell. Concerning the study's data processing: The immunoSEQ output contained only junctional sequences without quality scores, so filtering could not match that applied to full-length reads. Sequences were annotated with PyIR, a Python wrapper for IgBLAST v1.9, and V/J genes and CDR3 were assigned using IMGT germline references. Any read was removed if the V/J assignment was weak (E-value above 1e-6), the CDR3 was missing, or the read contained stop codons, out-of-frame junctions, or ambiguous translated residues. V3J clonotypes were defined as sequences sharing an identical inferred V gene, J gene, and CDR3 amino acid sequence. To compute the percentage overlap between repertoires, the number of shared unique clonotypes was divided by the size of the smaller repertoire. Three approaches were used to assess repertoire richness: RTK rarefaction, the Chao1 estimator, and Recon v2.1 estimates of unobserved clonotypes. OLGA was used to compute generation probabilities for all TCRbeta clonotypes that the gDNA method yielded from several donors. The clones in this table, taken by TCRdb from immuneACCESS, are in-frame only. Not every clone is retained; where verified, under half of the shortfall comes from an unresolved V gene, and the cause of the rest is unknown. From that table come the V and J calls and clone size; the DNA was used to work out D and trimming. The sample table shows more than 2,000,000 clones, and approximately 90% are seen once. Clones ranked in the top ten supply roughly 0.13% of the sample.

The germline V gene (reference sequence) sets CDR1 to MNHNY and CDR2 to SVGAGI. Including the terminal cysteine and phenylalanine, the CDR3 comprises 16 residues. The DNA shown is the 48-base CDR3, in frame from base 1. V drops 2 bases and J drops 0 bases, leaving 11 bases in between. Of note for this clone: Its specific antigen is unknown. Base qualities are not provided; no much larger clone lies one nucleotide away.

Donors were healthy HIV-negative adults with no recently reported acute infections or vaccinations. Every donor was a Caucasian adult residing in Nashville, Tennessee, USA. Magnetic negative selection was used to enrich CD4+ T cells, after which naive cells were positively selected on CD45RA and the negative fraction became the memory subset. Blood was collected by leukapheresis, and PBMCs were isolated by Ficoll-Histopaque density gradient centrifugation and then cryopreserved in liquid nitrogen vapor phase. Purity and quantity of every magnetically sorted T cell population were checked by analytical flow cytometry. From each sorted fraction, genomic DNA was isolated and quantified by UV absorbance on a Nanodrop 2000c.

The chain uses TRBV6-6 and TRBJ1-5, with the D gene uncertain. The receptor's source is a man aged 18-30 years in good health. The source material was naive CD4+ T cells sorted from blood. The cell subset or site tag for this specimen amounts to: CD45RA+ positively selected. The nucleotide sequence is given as TGTGCCAGCAGTTACCCGCCTCCTAATAGCAATCAGCCCCAGCATTTT. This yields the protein CASSYPPPNSNQPQHF.